This is a list of T cell receptor beta chains from one sample in a study of OX40 agonist ivuxolimab in advanced cancers. TCRdb keeps only in-frame clones here, not all; method: immunoSEQ multiplex PCR. The table has 81,000 or so clones, around nine tenths seen once. The source was CD4+ or CD8+ T cells sorted from blood, collected in a trial of the OX40 agonist ivuxolimab. These receptors all come from an adult with an advanced solid tumor such as melanoma, head and neck, liver or kidney cancer. CDR3s include the opening cysteine and the closing phenylalanine or tryptophan. Each record gives: V gene, J gene, CDR3 protein.

V gene: TRBV5-1
J gene: TRBJ1-2
CDR3 protein: CASNPQGRNYGYTF

V gene: TRBV4-3
J gene: TRBJ1-4
CDR3 protein: CASSQEIDRGFGKLFF

V gene: TRBV4-2
J gene: TRBJ1-2
CDR3 protein: CASSQVVGDGYTF

V gene: TRBV6-5
J gene: TRBJ1-2
CDR3 protein: CASSYGGDYGYTF

V gene: TRBV4-1
J gene: TRBJ1-1
CDR3 protein: CASSQASLTEAFF

V gene: TRBV23-1
J gene: TRBJ1-5
CDR3 protein: CASTGGNQPQHF

V gene: TRBV7-2
J gene: TRBJ1-2
CDR3 protein: CASSPRDRANYGYTF

V gene: TRBV5-4
J gene: TRBJ1-1
CDR3 protein: CASRTWGQVMNTEAFF

V gene: TRBV9
J gene: TRBJ2-1
CDR3 protein: CASSVGYASGGARSYNEQFF

V gene: TRBV5-1
J gene: TRBJ2-7
CDR3 protein: CASSLKLPSYEQYF

V gene: TRBV5-4
J gene: TRBJ2-7
CDR3 protein: CASSLGQGAREQYF

V gene: TRBV19
J gene: TRBJ1-5
CDR3 protein: CAVAPDSNQPQHF

V gene: TRBV5-1
J gene: TRBJ2-3
CDR3 protein: CASSWSGGTTDTQYF

V gene: TRBV7-3
J gene: TRBJ1-1
CDR3 protein: CASSLTPGTGVEAFF

V gene: TRBV5-5
J gene: TRBJ1-1
CDR3 protein: CASSFGLGTEAFF

V gene: TRBV6-1
J gene: TRBJ2-7
CDR3 protein: CASSYGASPGEQYF

V gene: TRBV6-1
J gene: TRBJ1-5
CDR3 protein: CASTPTNSNQPQHF

V gene: TRBV14
J gene: TRBJ1-6
CDR3 protein: CASSQGTGGVNSPLHF

V gene: TRBV10-3
J gene: TRBJ1-1
CDR3 protein: CAISEGRHSNTEAFF

V gene: TRBV5-4
J gene: TRBJ1-3
CDR3 protein: CASSPSSGNTIYF

V gene: TRBV2
J gene: TRBJ1-1
CDR3 protein: CASSEGQSNTEAFF

V gene: TRBV18
J gene: TRBJ1-1
CDR3 protein: CASSPLTGGAGTEAFF

V gene: TRBV7-9
J gene: TRBJ2-1
CDR3 protein: CASSGLAYNEQFF

V gene: TRBV10-2
J gene: TRBJ2-5
CDR3 protein: CASSRTHEETQYF

V gene: TRBV18
J gene: TRBJ2-2
CDR3 protein: CASSPGQPNTGELFF

V gene: TRBV7-8
J gene: TRBJ1-4
CDR3 protein: CASSAGPVGEKLFF

V gene: TRBV11-2
J gene: TRBJ2-7
CDR3 protein: CASSSPVRGIYEQYF

V gene: TRBV9
J gene: TRBJ2-7
CDR3 protein: CASSEQGSNEQYF

V gene: TRBV16
J gene: TRBJ2-7
CDR3 protein: CASSPLTGRGPYEQYF

V gene: TRBV5-4
J gene: TRBJ1-5
CDR3 protein: CASSFLPGGNQPQHF

V gene: TRBV25-1
J gene: TRBJ1-2
CDR3 protein: CASSRASVYTF

V gene: TRBV4-2
J gene: TRBJ2-3
CDR3 protein: CASSPLVGGRGDTQYF

V gene: TRBV18
J gene: TRBJ1-1
CDR3 protein: CASSPPRGGNTEAFF

V gene: TRBV7-2
J gene: TRBJ1-6
CDR3 protein: CASSLAAGSNSPLHF

V gene: TRBV19
J gene: TRBJ1-2
CDR3 protein: CASSYGTNYGYTF

V gene: TRBV7-2
J gene: TRBJ1-2
CDR3 protein: CASSPRTDYGYTF

V gene: TRBV6-5
J gene: TRBJ2-7
CDR3 protein: CASRRGGSSYEQYF

V gene: TRBV7-7
J gene: TRBJ2-7
CDR3 protein: CATAGTGGHEQYF

V gene: TRBV7-7
J gene: TRBJ1-3
CDR3 protein: CASSPGGNTIYF

V gene: TRBV7-9
J gene: TRBJ1-2
CDR3 protein: CASSPNSYGYTF

V gene: TRBV11-3
J gene: TRBJ1-6
CDR3 protein: CASSPGQGASSPLHF

V gene: TRBV11-3
J gene: TRBJ2-1
CDR3 protein: CASSLESSGYNEQFF

V gene: TRBV19
J gene: TRBJ2-2
CDR3 protein: CASIKQGKAGELFF

V gene: TRBV11-2
J gene: TRBJ2-1
CDR3 protein: CASSYTSGTYNEQFF

V gene: TRBV6-1
J gene: TRBJ1-5
CDR3 protein: CASSDLGQGGQPQHF

V gene: TRBV5-1
J gene: TRBJ2-5
CDR3 protein: CASTRLVGGRETQYF

V gene: TRBV15
J gene: TRBJ1-2
CDR3 protein: CATSRAVGGSGYTF

V gene: TRBV27
J gene: TRBJ1-1
CDR3 protein: CASSPQTQNTEAFF

V gene: TRBV7-5
J gene: -
CDR3 protein: CARSWSLGLAGVGAYEQYF

V gene: TRBV9
J gene: TRBJ1-2
CDR3 protein: CASRGQDYGYTF

V gene: TRBV5-1
J gene: TRBJ1-1
CDR3 protein: CASSLDGRWGEAFF

V gene: TRBV18
J gene: TRBJ1-1
CDR3 protein: CASSPPWTPSEAFF

V gene: TRBV2
J gene: TRBJ2-1
CDR3 protein: CASSITRGTYNEQFF

V gene: TRBV28
J gene: TRBJ1-6
CDR3 protein: CASRTGGKGSPLHF

V gene: TRBV2
J gene: TRBJ2-2
CDR3 protein: CAGRTDTGELFF

V gene: TRBV7-8
J gene: TRBJ1-2
CDR3 protein: CASSLGLSGGSGGYTF

V gene: TRBV4-3
J gene: TRBJ1-2
CDR3 protein: CASSQSNTRQDGYTF

V gene: TRBV19
J gene: TRBJ1-1
CDR3 protein: CASNLSPGGAFF

V gene: TRBV11-2
J gene: TRBJ2-3
CDR3 protein: CASSLDLGTQYF